This T cell receptor beta chain was identified during a study of blood T cells in healthy people across ages. A second about 7 to 12 cycle PCR used barcoded and J-beta primers. TCRdb reanalysed the 5' RACE reads using MiXCR and keeps one entry per CDR3 protein. The repertoire holds 1,500,000 or so distinct CDR3 sequences, 59% seen once, with under 8.5% in the top ten. The CDR3 consists of 15 residues. V was shortened by 1 base and J by 4 bases, with 12 bases between the two germline ends. Per germline, CDR1 MGHRA and CDR2 YSYEKL. This chain uses TRBV4-1 with TRBJ2-3; D perhaps matches TRBD1 (6 bases). This receptor was obtained from a man aged 18 to 35 in good health. The sequenced sample was blood. CDR3 sequence: CASSQGGGRSDTQYF. The DNA of the CDR3 is TGCGCCAGCAGCCAAGGTGGGGGCCGCTCAGATACGCAGTATTTT.